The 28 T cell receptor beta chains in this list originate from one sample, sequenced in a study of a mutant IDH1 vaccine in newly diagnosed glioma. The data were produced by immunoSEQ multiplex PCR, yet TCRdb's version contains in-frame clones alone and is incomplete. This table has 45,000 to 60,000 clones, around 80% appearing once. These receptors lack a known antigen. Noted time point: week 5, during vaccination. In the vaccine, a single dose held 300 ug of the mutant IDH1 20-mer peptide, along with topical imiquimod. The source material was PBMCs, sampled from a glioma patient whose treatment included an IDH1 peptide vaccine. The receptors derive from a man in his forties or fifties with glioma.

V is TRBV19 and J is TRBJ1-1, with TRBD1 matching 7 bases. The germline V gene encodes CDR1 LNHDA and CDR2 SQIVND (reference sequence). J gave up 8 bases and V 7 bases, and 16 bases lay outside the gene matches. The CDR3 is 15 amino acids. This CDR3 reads CASTQTGMRFGEAFF. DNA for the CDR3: TGTGCCAGTACGCAGACAGGGATGCGTTTCGGCGAAGCTTTCTTT. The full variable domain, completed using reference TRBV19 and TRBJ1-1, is DGGITQSPKYLFRKEGQNVTLSCEQNLNHDAMYWYRQDPGQGLRLIYYSQIVNDFQKGDIAEGYSVSREKKESFPLTVTSAQKNPTAFYLCASTQTGMRFGEAFFGQGTRLTVV.

DNA for the CDR3: TGTGCCAGCAGTTTACAGGGGAACACTGAAGCTTTCTTT. Residues: CASSLQGNTEAFF. The chain uses TRBV28 and TRBJ1-1, with D possibly matching TRBD1 (5 bases). CDR1 is MDHEN, CDR2 SYDVKM, per germline. V was trimmed by 2 bases and J by 1 base, leaving 5 bases between them. This CDR3 has 13 residues.

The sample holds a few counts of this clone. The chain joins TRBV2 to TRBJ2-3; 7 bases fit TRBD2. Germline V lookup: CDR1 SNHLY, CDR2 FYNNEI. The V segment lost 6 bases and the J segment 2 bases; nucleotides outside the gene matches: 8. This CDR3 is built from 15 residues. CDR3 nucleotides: TGTGCCAGCAGACCGAGTAGCGGGTCCACAGATACGCAGTATTTT. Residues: CASRPSSGSTDTQYF.

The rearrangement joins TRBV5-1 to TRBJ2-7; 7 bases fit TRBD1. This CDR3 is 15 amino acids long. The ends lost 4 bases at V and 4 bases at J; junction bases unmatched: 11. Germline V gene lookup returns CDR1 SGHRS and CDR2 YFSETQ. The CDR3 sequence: CASSPGTEGDYEQYF. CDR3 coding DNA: TGCGCCAGCAGCCCCGGGACAGAGGGAGATTACGAGCAGTACTTC.

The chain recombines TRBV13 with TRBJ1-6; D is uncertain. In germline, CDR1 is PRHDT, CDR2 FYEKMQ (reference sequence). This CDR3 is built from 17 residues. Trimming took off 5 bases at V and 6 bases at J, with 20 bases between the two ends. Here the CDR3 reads CASSPRRGARTNSPLHF. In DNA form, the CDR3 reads TGTGCCAGCAGCCCTCGGCGGGGAGCCCGGACTAATTCACCCCTCCACTTT.

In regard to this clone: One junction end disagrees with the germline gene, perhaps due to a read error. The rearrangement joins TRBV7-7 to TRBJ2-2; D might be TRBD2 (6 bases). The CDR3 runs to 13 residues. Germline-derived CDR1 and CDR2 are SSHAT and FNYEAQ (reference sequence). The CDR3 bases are TGTGCTAGCAGCTTAGGAGGGGCCGGGGAGCTGTTTTTT. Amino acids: CASSLGGAGELFF.

CDR3: CAISEGGQRNTEAFF. CDR3 DNA: TGTGCCATCAGTGAGGGGGGGCAGAGAAACACTGAAGCTTTCTTT. The chain uses TRBV10-3 and TRBJ1-1; weak D call: TRBD1 (6 bases). Germline assignment: CDR1 ENHRY and CDR2 SYGVKD. This CDR3 is 15 amino acids long. V gave up 2 bases and J gave up 2 bases, with 12 bases separating them.

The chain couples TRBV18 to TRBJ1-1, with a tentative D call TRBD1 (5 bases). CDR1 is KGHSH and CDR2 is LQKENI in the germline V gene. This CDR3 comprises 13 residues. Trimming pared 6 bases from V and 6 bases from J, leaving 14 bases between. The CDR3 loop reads CASSPDRSAEAFF. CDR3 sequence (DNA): TGTGCCAGCTCCCCTGACAGATCCGCTGAAGCTTTCTTT.

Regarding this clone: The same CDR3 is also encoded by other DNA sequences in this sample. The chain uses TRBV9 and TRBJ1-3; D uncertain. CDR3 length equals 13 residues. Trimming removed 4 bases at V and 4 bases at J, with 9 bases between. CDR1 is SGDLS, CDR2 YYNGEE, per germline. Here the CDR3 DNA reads TGTGCCAGCAGCCCCTCCGCCGGAAACACCATATATTTT. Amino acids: CASSPSAGNTIYF. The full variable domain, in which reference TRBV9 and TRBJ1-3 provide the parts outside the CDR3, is DSGVTQTPKHLITATGQRVTLRCSPRSGDLSVYWYQQSLDQGLQFLIQYYNGEERAKGNILERFSAQQFPDLHSELNLSSLELGDSALYFCASSPSAGNTIYFGEGSWLTVV.

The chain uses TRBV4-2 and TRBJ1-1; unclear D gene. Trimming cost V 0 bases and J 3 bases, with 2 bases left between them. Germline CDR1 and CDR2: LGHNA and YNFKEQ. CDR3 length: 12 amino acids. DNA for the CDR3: TGTGCCAGCAGCCAAGAGTACACTGAAGCTTTCTTT. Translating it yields CASSQEYTEAFF.

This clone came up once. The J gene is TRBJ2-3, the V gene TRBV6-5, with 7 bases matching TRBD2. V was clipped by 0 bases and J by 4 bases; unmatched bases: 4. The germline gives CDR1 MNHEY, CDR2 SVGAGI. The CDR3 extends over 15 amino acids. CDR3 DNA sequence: TGTGCCAGCAGTTACTCGGGGGGGACCGCAGATACGCAGTATTTT. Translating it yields CASSYSGGTADTQYF.

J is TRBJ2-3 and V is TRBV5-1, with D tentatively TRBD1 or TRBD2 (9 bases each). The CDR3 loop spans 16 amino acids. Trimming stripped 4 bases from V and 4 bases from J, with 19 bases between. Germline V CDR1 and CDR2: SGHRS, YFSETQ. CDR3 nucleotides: TGCGCCAGCAGCGCGGGGGGGACAGGGAGGGCAGATACGCAGTATTTT. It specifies CASSAGGTGRADTQYF.

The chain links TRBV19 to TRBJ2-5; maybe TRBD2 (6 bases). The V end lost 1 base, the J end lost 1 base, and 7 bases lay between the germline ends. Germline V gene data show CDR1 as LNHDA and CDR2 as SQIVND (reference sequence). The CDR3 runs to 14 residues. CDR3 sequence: CASSIGGLQETQYF. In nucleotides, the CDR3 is TGTGCCAGTAGTATAGGGGGACTCCAAGAGACCCAGTACTTC.

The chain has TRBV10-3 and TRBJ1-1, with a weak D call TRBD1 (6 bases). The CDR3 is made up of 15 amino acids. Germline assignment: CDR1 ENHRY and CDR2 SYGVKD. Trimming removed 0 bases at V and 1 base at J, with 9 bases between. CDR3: CAISESGAPNTEAFF. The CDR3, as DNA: TGTGCCATCAGTGAGTCGGGGGCACCGAACACTGAAGCTTTCTTT.

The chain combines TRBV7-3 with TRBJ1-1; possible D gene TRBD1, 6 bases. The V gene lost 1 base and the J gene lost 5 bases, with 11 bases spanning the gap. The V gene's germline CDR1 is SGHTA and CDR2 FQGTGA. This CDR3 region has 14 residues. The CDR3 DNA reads TGTGCCAGCAGCTTAATCGGGGGGCCAACTGAAGCTTTCTTT. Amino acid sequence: CASSLIGGPTEAFF.

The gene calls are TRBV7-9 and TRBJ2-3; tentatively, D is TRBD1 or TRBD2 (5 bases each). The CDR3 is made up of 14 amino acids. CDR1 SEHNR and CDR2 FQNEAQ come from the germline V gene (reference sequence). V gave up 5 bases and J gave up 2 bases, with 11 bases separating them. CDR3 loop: CASSPEGLTDTQYF. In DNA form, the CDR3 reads TGTGCCAGCAGCCCTGAGGGGCTCACAGATACGCAGTATTTT.

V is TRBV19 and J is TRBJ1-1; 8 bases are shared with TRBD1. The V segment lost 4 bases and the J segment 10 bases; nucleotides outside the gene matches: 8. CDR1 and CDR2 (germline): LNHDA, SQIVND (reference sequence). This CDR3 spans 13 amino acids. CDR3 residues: CASSTTQGALAFF. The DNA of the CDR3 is TGTGCCAGTAGTACCACCCAGGGGGCCCTAGCTTTCTTT. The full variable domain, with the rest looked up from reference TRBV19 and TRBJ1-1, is DGGITQSPKYLFRKEGQNVTLSCEQNLNHDAMYWYRQDPGQGLRLIYYSQIVNDFQKGDIAEGYSVSREKKESFPLTVTSAQKNPTAFYLCASSTTQGALAFFGQGTRLTVV.

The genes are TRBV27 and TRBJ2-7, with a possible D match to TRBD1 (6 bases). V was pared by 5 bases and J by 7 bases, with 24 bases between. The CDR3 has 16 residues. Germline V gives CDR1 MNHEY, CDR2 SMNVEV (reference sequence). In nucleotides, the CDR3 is TGTGCCAGCAGTCCAAATACAGGGCAAATGTCGGGAGAGCAGTACTTC. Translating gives CASSPNTGQMSGEQYF.

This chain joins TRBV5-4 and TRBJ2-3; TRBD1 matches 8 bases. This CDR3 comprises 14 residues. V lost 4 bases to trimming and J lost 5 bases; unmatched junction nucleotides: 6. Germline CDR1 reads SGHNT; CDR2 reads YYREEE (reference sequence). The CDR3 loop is CASSVDRGRDTQYF. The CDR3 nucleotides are TGTGCCAGCAGCGTTGACAGGGGTAGAGATACGCAGTATTTT.

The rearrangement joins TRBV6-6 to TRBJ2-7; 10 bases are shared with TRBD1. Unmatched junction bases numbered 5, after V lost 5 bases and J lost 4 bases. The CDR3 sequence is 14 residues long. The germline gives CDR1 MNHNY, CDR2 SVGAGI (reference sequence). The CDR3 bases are TGTGCCAGCAGTCCCGACAGGGGGCTGTACGAGCAGTACTTC. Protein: CASSPDRGLYEQYF.

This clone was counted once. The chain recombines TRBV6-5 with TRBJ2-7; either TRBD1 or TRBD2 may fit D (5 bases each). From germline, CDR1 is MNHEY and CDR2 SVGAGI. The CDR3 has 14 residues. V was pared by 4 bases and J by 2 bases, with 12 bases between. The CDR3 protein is CASSLTGTAYEQYF. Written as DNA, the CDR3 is TGTGCCAGCAGTTTGACCGGGACCGCCTACGAGCAGTACTTC.

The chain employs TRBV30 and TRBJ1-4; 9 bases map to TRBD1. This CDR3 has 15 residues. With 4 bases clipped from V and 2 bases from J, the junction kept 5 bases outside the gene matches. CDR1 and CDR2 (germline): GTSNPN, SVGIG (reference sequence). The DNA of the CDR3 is TGTGCCTGGAATCGTGGGACAGGGACTAATGAAAAACTGTTTTTT. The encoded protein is CAWNRGTGTNEKLFF.

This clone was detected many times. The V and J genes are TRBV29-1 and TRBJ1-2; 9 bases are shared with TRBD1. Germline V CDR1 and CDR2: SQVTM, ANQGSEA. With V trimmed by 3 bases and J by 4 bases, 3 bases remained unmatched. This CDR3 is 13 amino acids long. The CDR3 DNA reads TGCAGCGTTGACTTGACAGGGGGCTATGGCTACACCTTC. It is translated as CSVDLTGGYGYTF.

CDR3 bases: TGTGCCAGTAGTACCCAGACAGGGAATCAGCCCCAGCATTTT. Amino acid sequence: CASSTQTGNQPQHF. The chain combines TRBV19 with TRBJ1-5, with 7 bases lining up with TRBD1. After removal of 4 bases from V and 4 bases from J, the junction contained 4 bases not matched to a gene. Germline CDR1 is LNHDA and CDR2 is SQIVND (reference sequence). This CDR3 has 14 amino acids.

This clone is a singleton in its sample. The CDR3, as DNA: TGCGCCAGCAGCTCGCCCTCGGGGCTCTCCTACGAGCAGTACTTC. Protein: CASSSPSGLSYEQYF. V gene TRBV5-1 combines with J gene TRBJ2-7, with D perhaps TRBD1 or TRBD2 (5 bases each). Germline loops: CDR1 SGHRS, CDR2 YFSETQ. The CDR3 is made up of 15 amino acids. V lost 3 bases and J lost 0, with 13 bases in between.

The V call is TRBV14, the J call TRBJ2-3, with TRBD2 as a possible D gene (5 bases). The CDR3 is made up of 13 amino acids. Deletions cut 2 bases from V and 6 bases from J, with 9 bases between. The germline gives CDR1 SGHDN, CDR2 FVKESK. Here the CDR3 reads CASSQTDLDTQYF. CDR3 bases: TGTGCCAGCAGCCAAACGGACTTGGATACGCAGTATTTT.

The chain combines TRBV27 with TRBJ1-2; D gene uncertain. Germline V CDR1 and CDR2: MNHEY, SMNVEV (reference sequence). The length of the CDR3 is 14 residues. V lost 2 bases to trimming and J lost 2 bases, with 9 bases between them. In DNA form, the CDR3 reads TGTGCCAGCAGTTTAGGACGGGAGAACTATGGCTACACCTTC. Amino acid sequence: CASSLGRENYGYTF.

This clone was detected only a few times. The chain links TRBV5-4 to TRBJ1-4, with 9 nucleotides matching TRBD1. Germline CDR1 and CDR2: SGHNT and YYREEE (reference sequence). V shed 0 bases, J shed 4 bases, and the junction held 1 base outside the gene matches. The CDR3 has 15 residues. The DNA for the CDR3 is TGTGCCAGCAGCTTGGGGGACAGGGATAATGAAAAACTGTTTTTT. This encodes CASSLGDRDNEKLFF.